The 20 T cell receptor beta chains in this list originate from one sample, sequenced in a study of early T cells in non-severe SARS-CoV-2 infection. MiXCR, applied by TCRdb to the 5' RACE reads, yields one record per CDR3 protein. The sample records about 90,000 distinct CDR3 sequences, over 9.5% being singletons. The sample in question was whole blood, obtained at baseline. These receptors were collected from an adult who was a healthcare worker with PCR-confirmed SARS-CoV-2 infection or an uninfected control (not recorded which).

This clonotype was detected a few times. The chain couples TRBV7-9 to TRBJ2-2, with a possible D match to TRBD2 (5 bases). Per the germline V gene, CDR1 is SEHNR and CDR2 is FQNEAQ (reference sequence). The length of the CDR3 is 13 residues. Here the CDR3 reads CVPGSANTGELFF. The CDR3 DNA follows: TGTGTCCCGGGGAGCGCGAACACCGGGGAGCTGTTTTTT.

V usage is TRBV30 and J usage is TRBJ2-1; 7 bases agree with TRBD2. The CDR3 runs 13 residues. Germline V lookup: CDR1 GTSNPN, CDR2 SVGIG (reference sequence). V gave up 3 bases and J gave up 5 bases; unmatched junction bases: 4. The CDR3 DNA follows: TGTGCCTGGAGCCTAAGCGGGGACAATGAGCAGTTCTTC. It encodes CAWSLSGDNEQFF. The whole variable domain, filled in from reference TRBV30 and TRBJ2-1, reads SQTIHQWPATLVQPVGSPLSLECTVEGTSNPNLYWYRQAAGRGLQLLFYSVGIGQISSEVPQNLSASRPQDRQFILSSKKLLLSDSGFYLCAWSLSGDNEQFFGPGTRLTVL.

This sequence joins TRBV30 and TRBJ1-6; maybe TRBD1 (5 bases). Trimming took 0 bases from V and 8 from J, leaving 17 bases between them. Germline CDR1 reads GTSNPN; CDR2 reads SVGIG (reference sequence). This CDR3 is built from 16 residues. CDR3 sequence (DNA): TGTGCCTGGAGTGTACTTGGTGCAGGGCTTCATTCACCCCTCCACTTT. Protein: CAWSVLGAGLHSPLHF.

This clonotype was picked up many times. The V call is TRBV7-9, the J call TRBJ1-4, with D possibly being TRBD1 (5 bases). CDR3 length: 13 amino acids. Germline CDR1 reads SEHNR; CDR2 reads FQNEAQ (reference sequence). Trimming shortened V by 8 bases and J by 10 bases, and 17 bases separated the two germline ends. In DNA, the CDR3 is TGTGCCAGCTCCGACGCAGGGATCGGAAAACTGTTTTTT. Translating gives CASSDAGIGKLFF.

The CDR3 spells CASSYLRVRPGEQYF. The CDR3 DNA reads TGTGCCAGCAGTTACCTTAGAGTCCGTCCGGGCGAGCAGTACTTC. V usage is TRBV6-6 and J usage is TRBJ2-7; D is undetermined. V was trimmed by 2 bases and J by 6 bases, leaving 17 bases between them. The CDR3 spans 15 residues. Looked up from germline, CDR1 is MNHNY and CDR2 is SVGAGI (reference sequence).

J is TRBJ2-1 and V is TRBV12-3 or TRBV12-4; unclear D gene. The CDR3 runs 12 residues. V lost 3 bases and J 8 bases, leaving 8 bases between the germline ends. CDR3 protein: CASSLGYYEQFF. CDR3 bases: TGTGCCAGCAGTTTGGGGTATTATGAGCAGTTCTTC.

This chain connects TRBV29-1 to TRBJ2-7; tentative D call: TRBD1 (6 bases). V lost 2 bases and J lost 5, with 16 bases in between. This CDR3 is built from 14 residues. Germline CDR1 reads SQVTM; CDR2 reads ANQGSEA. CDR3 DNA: TGCAGCGTTGAATTATTCGGCCAGGGGAACGAGCAGTACTTC. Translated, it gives CSVELFGQGNEQYF.

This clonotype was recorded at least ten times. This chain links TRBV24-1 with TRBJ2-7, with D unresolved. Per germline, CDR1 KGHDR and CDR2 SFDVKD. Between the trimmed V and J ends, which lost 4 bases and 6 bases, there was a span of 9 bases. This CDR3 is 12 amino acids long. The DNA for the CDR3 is TGTGCCACCAGTGACCAACTCGGCGAGCAGTACTTC. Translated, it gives CATSDQLGEQYF.

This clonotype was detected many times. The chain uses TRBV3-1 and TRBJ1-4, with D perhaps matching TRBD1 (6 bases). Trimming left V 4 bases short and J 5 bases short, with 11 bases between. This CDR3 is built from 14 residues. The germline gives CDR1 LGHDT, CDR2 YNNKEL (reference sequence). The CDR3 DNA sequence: TGTGCCAGCAGCCTGGGACAAACAAATGAAAAACTGTTTTTT. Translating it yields CASSLGQTNEKLFF. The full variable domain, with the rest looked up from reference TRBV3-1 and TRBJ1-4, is DTAVSQTPKYLVTQMGNDKSIKCEQNLGHDTMYWYKQDSKKFLKIMFSYNNKELIINETVPNRFSPKSPDKAHLNLHINSLELGDSAVYFCASSLGQTNEKLFFGSGTQLSVL.

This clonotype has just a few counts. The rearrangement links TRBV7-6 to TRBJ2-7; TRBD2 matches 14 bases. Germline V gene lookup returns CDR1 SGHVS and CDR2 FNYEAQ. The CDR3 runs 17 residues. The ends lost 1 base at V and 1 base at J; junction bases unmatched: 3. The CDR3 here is CASSLGLAGGKSYEQYF. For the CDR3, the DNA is TGTGCCAGCAGCTTAGGACTAGCGGGGGGGAAGTCCTACGAGCAGTACTTC.

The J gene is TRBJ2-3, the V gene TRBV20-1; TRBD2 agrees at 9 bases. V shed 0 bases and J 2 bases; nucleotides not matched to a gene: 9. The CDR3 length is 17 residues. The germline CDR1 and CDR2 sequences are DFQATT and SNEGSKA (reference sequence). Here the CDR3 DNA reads TGCAGTGCTAGAGATTGGCGGCGGGAGGGTTTCACAGATACGCAGTATTTT. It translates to CSARDWRREGFTDTQYF.

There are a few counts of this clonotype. The chain's CDR3 is CASSLEVLNTEAFF. Written as DNA, the CDR3 is TGCGCCAGCAGCTTGGAGGTTCTGAACACTGAAGCTTTCTTT. The chain employs TRBV5-1 and TRBJ1-1; D not resolved. The length of the CDR3 is 14 residues. V shed 0 bases and J shed 0 bases, with 6 bases lying between them. CDR1 is SGHRS, CDR2 YFSETQ, per germline.

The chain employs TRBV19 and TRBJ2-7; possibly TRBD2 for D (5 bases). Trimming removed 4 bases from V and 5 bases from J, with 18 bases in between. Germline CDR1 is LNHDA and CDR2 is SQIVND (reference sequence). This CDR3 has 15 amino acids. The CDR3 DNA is TGTGCCAGTAGTACCCTCGAGGGCGAGCGTCACGAGCAGTACTTC. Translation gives CASSTLEGERHEQYF.

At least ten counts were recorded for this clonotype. The CDR3 nucleotides are TGTGCCAGCAGCGGGGGACAGGGCGGACCCAATTCACCCCTCCACTTT. Amino acids: CASSGGQGGPNSPLHF. This chain joins TRBV7-9 and TRBJ1-6; 9 bases map to TRBD1. The V and J ends lost 5 bases and 7 bases, in that order; junction bases with no gene match: 9. The CDR3 has 16 residues. In germline, CDR1 is SEHNR, CDR2 FQNEAQ (reference sequence).

The CDR3 DNA reads as TGTGCCAGCAGCCGAATGGGGACAGCGAACACTGAAGCTTTCTTT. This codes for CASSRMGTANTEAFF. The genes are TRBV11-2 and TRBJ1-1, with 7 bases matching TRBD1. V was pared by 5 bases and J by 1 base, with 7 bases of the junction left unmatched. The CDR3 covers 15 residues. CDR1 SGHAT and CDR2 FQNNGV come from the germline V gene.

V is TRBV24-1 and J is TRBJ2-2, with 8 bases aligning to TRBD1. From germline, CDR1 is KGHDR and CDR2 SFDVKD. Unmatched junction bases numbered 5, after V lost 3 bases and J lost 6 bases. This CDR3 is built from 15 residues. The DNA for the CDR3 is TGTGCCACCAGTGATATCCAGGGGGCCGCCGGGGAGCTGTTTTTT. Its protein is CATSDIQGAAGELFF.

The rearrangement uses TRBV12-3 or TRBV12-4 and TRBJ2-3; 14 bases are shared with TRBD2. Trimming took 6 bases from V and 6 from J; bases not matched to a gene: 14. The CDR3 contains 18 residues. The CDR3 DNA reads TGTGCCAGCAGCCACCGACTAGCGGGGGGGCCGGCGGCGGATACGCAGTATTTT. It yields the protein CASSHRLAGGPAADTQYF.

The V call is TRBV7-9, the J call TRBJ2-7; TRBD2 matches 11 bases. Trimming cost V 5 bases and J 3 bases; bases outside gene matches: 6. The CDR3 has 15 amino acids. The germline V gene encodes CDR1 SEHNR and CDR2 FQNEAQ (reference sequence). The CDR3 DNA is TGTGCCAGCAGCCCAGGACTAGCGGGTTTCTACGAGCAGTACTTC. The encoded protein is CASSPGLAGFYEQYF. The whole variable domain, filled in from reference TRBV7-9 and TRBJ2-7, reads DTGVSQNPRHKITKRGQNVTFRCDPISEHNRLYWYRQTLGQGPEFLTYFQNEAQLEKSRLLSDRFSAERPKGSFSTLEIQRTEQGDSAMYLCASSPGLAGFYEQYFGPGTRLTVT.

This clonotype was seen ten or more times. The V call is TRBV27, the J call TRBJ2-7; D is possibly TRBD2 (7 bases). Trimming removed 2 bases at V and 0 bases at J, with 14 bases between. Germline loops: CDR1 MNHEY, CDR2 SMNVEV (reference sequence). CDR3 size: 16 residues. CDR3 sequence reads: CASSLKGGASSYEQYF. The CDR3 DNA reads TGTGCCAGCAGTTTAAAGGGGGGGGCTAGCTCCTACGAGCAGTACTTC.

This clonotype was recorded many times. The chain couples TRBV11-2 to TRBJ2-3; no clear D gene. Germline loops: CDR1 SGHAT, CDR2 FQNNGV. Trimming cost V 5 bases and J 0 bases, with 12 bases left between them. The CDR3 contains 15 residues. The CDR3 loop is CASSRTELSTDTQYF. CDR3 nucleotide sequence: TGTGCCAGCAGCCGGACCGAGCTAAGCACAGATACGCAGTATTTT. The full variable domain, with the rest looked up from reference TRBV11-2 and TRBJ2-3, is EAGVAQSPRYKIIEKRQSVAFWCNPISGHATLYWYQQILGQGPKLLIQFQNNGVVDDSQLPKDRFSAERLKGVDSTLKIQPAKLEDSAVYLCASSRTELSTDTQYFGPGTRLTVL.